This paragraph reports one T cell receptor beta chain. Its target is unknown. It may be a read error: a sequence one base away is much more abundant. The use of a sample-barcoded 5' primer and a J-beta primer mix characterized a second PCR of roughly 6 to 11 cycles. A single record per CDR3 protein comes from TCRdb applying MiXCR to the 5' RACE reads. Of 550,000 to 650,000 distinct CDR3 sequences detected, under 30% appear once; the ten largest clones hold roughly 14%. Donors each provided ten milliliters of peripheral blood. The authors extracted at least 6 micrograms of total RNA per sample. This record belongs to a study of blood T cells in healthy people across ages. The wider study: Capture by template switching was about one barcoded beta molecule per two T cells.

Points from the study as a whole: Older individuals had lower TCR beta diversity per million T cells (the decline was roughly linear).

The CDR3 consists of 12 residues. In germline, CDR1 is MNHEY, CDR2 SVGEGT. V was cut by 3 bases and J by 10 bases, with 10 bases left in between. Sequences were obtained from blood. The receptor's source is an elderly woman in good health. V is TRBV6-2 or TRBV6-3 and J is TRBJ2-1; D unclear. Written as DNA, the CDR3 is TGTGCCAGCAGTTATTTTTTCTACGAGCAGTTCTTC. Translation: CASSYFFYEQFF.